A single sample is the source of the 2 T cell receptor beta chains below, sequenced in a study of blood T cell repertoires in COVID-19. Repertoires were generated with immunoSEQ multiplex PCR, while TCRdb's copy carries only in-frame clones and drops some. There are roughly 200,000 clones in the sample; 85% occur only once, and almost 5% lies in the top ten. The sequenced sample was peripheral blood. The receptors stem from a woman aged 80 or over with acute or convalescent COVID-19.

The chain joins TRBV6-6 to TRBJ2-7; TRBD1 matches 7 bases. Germline V CDR1 and CDR2: MNHNY, SVGAGI (reference sequence). The CDR3 sequence is 13 residues long. V lost 5 bases, J lost 2 bases, and 3 bases stayed unmatched. CDR3 coding DNA: TGTGCCAGCAGTAGGGACAGAGCCTACGAGCAGTACTTC. Translated, it gives CASSRDRAYEQYF.

V usage is TRBV18 and J usage is TRBJ1-1; D might be TRBD1 (5 bases). The CDR3 covers 16 residues. CDR1 is KGHSH, CDR2 LQKENI, per germline. V lost 6 bases and J 3 bases, leaving 20 bases between the germline ends. Written as DNA, the CDR3 is TGTGCCAGCTCCCTTACAGTGAGCAGGGTGGACACTGAAGCTTTCTTT. It is translated as CASSLTVSRVDTEAFF.